This T cell receptor beta chain was recovered during a study of early T cells in non-severe SARS-CoV-2 infection. About the research overall: Sequencing of bulk RNA from unsorted whole blood was done, without chain pairing. General study results and limits: Private and CD4 specificities were missed by VDJdb matching, skewed to anti-spike CD8.

This clonotype was recorded a few times. Its target is not known. TCRdb itself ran the 5' RACE reads through MiXCR, one entry per CDR3 protein. The table lists over 25,000 distinct CDR3 sequences, around 7% of them singletons. Germline V lookup: CDR1 MDHEN, CDR2 SYDVKM. The CDR3 extends over 12 amino acids. V was clipped by 5 bases and J by 5 bases, with 7 bases between them. This TCR derives from an adult who was a healthcare worker with PCR-confirmed SARS-CoV-2 infection or an uninfected control (not recorded which). Sequenced material: whole blood. J is TRBJ2-4 and V is TRBV28, with D perhaps matching TRBD1 or TRBD2 (5 bases each). The CDR3 sequence is CASSPGQNIQYF. In nucleotides, the CDR3 is TGTGCCAGCAGTCCGGGGCAAAACATTCAGTACTTC.